This TCR beta chain was captured in a study of OX40 agonist ivuxolimab in advanced cancers. Produced via immunoSEQ multiplex PCR; TCRdb's table is partial and in-frame only. The profile shows about 21,000 clones, around 82% of them singletons. Study-wide results and caveats: The work left the antigen specificity of expanded peripheral T cells undetermined. Patients who responded partially at 0.1-3.0 mg/kg showed clonal expansion ranking among the lowest. Doses of 0.1 to 3.0 mg/kg were accompanied by clonal expansion of CD4+ and CD8+ blood T cells by week 6. A proportion of nonresponders additionally exhibited low normalized T-cell clonal expansion.

V was clipped by 4 bases and J by 2 bases, with 15 bases between them. Germline values: CDR1 SGHTA, CDR2 FQGNSA. The CDR3 runs 16 residues. In this sample, this clone turned up a few times. Its antigen is as yet unknown. The clonotype originates from an adult with an advanced solid tumor such as melanoma, head and neck, liver or kidney cancer. The sample was CD4+ or CD8+ T cells sorted from blood, taken in a trial of the OX40 agonist ivuxolimab. This rearrangement joins TRBV7-2 to TRBJ1-3, with D maybe TRBD1 (6 bases). CDR3 region: CASSSGAQGTGNTIYF. In DNA form, the CDR3 reads TGTGCCAGCAGCTCAGGGGCGCAAGGTACTGGAAACACCATATATTTT.